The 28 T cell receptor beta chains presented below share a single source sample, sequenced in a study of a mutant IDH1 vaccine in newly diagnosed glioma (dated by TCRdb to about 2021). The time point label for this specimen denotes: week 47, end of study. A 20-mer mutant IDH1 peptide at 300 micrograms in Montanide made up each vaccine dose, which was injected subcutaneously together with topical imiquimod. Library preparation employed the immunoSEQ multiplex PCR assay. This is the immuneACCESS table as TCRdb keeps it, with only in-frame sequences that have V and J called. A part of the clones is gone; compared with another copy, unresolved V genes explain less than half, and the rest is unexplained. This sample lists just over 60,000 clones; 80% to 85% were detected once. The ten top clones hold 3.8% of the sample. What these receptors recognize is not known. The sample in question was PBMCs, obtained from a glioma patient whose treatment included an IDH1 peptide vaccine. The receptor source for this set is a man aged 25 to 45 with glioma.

CDR3: CASSLIYGYTF. The CDR3 coding sequence is TGTGCCAGCAGCCTCATCTATGGCTACACCTTC. The gene calls are TRBV28 and TRBJ1-2; D is uncertain. Trimming left V 6 bases short and J 4 bases short, with 6 bases between. CDR1 MDHEN and CDR2 SYDVKM come from the germline V gene. CDR3 length equals 11 residues.

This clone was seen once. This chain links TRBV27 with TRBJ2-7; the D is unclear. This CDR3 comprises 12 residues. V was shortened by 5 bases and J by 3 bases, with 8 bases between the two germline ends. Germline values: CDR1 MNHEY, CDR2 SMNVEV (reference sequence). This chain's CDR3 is CASSDKSYEQYF. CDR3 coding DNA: TGTGCCAGCAGTGACAAAAGCTACGAGCAGTACTTC.

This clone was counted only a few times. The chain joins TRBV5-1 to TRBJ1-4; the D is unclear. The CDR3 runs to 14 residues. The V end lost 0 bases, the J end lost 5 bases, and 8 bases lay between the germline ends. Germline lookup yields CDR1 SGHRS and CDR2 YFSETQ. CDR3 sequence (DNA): TGCGCCAGCAGCTTGGGACCGAGCAATGAAAAACTGTTTTTT. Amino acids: CASSLGPSNEKLFF.

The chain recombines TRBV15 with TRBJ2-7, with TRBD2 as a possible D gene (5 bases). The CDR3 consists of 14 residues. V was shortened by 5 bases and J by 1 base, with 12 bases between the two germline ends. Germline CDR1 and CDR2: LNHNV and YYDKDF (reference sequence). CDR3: CATSGLITSYEQYF. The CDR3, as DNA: TGTGCCACCAGCGGACTGATCACTTCCTACGAGCAGTACTTC.

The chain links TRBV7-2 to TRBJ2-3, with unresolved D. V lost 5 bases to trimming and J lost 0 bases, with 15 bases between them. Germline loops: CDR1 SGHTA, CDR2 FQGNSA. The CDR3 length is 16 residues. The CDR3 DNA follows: TGTGCCAGCAGCGCGTTTGGTCGGGCGAGCACAGATACGCAGTATTTT. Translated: CASSAFGRASTDTQYF.

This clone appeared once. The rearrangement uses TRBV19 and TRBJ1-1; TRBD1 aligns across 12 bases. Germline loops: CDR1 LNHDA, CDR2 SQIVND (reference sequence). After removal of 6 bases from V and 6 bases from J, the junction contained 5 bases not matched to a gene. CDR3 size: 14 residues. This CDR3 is CASRPGTGGPEAFF. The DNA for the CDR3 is TGTGCCAGTAGGCCCGGGACAGGGGGCCCTGAAGCTTTCTTT.

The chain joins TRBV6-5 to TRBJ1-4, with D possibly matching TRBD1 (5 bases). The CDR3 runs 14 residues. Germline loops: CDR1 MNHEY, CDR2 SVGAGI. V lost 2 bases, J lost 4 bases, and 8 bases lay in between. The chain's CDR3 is CASSYRGGNEKLFF. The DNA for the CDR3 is TGTGCCAGCAGTTACAGGGGTGGTAATGAAAAACTGTTTTTT.

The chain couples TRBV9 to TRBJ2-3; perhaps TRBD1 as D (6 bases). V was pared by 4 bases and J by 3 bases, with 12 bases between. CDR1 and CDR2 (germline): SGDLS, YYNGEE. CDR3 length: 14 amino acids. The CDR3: CASSLIDRTDTQYF. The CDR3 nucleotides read TGTGCCAGCAGCCTAATTGACAGGACAGATACGCAGTATTTT.

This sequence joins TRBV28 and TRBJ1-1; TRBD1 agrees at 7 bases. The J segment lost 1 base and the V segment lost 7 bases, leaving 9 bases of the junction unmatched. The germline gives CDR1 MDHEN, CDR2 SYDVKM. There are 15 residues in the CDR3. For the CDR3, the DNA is TGTGCCAGCAAGGAAGGGGGCTTTGAGAACACTGAAGCTTTCTTT. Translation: CASKEGGFENTEAFF.

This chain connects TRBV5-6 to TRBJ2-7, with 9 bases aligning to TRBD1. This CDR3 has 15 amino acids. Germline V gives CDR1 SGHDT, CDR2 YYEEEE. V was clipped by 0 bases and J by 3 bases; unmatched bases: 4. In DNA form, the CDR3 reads TGTGCCAGCAGCTTGGCCGGGACAGGGATCTACGAGCAGTACTTC. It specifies CASSLAGTGIYEQYF.

CDR3 in amino acids: CASTNSAAGNTIYF. As DNA, the CDR3 is TGTGCCAGCACCAACTCGGCAGCCGGAAACACCATATATTTT. The rearrangement joins TRBV7-2 to TRBJ1-3; D is uncertain. V lost 7 bases, J lost 4 bases, and 14 bases lay in between. This CDR3 has 14 amino acids. Germline lookup yields CDR1 SGHTA and CDR2 FQGNSA.

The CDR3 nucleotides are TGTGCCAGCAGTTCCAACCTGCGGGGGAACACTGAAGCTTTCTTT. It codes for CASSSNLRGNTEAFF. The J gene is TRBJ1-1, the V gene TRBV6-6, with D hard to call. This CDR3 is built from 15 residues. The germline CDR1 and CDR2 sequences are MNHNY and SVGAGI (reference sequence). V lost 4 bases and J 1 base, leaving 13 bases between the germline ends.

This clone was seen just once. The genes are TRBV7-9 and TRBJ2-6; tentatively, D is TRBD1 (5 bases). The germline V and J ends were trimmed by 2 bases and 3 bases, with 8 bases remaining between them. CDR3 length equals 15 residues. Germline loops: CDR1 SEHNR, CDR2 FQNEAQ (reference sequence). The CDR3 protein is CASSLSGIGANVLTF. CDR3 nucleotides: TGTGCCAGCAGCTTATCAGGGATTGGGGCCAACGTCCTGACTTTC. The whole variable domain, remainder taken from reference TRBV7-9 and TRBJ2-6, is DTGVSQNPRHKITKRGQNVTFRCDPISEHNRLYWYRQTLGQGPEFLTYFQNEAQLEKSRLLSDRFSAERPKGSFSTLEIQRTEQGDSAMYLCASSLSGIGANVLTFGAGSRLTVL.

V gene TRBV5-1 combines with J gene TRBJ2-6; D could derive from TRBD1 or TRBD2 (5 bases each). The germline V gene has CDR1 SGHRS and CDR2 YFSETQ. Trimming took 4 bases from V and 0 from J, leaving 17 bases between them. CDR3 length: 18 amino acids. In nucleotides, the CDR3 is TGCGCCAGCAGCCCTCGAGGGAAGGACAACTCTGGGGCCAACGTCCTGACTTTC. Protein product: CASSPRGKDNSGANVLTF.

CDR3 coding DNA: TGCGCCAGCAGCCAAGATCTGGGCAGGGGTGAGACCCAGTACTTC. This encodes CASSQDLGRGETQYF. The rearrangement links TRBV4-1 to TRBJ2-5; D may be TRBD1 (6 bases). Trimming removed 0 bases from V and 5 bases from J, with 13 bases in between. The germline CDR1 and CDR2 sequences are MGHRA and YSYEKL. The length of the CDR3 is 15 residues.

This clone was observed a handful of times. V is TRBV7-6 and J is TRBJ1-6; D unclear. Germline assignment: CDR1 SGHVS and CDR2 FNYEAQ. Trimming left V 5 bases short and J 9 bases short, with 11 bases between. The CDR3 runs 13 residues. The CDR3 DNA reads TGTGCCAGCAGCAACGAGGGCGGTTCACCCCTCCACTTT. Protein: CASSNEGGSPLHF.

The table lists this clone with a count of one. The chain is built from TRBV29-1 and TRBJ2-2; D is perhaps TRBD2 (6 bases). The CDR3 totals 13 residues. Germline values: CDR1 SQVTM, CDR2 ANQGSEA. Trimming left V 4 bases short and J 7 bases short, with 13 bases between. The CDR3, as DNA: TGCAGCGTTGCCGGGACTTGGGGCGGGGAGCTGTTTTTT. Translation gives CSVAGTWGGELFF.

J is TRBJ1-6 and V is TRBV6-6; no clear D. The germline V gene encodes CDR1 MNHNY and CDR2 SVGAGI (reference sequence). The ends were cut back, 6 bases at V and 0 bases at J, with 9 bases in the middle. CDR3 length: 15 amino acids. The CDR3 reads CASSPPSSYNSPLHF. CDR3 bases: TGTGCCAGCAGCCCCCCTTCCTCCTATAATTCACCCCTCCACTTT.

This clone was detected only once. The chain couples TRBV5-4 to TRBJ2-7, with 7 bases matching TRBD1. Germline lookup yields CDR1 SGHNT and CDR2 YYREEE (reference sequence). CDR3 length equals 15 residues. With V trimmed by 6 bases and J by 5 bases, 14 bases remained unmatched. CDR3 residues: CASNSQTGTVDEQYF. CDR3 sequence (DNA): TGTGCCAGCAACTCACAAACCGGGACAGTTGACGAGCAGTACTTC.

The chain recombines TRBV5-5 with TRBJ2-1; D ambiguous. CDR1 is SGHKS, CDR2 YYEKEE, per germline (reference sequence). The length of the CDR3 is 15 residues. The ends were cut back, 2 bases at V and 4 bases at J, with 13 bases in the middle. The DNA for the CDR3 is TGTGCCAGCAGCTTAAATAATAGGTATTACAATGAGCAGTTCTTC. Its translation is CASSLNNRYYNEQFF.

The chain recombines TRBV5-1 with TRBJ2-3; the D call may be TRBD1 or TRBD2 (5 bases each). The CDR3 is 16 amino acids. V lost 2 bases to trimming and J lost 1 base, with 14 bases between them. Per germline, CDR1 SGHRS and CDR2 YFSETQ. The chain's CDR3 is CASSLTRRDRTDTQYF. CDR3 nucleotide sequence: TGCGCCAGCAGCTTAACTCGACGGGACCGCACAGATACGCAGTATTTT.

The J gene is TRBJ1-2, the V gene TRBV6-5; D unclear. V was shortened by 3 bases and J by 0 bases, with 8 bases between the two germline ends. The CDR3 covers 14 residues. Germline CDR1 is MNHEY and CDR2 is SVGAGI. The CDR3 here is CASSYRAANYGYTF. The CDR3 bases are TGTGCCAGCAGTTATCGCGCAGCTAACTATGGCTACACCTTC.

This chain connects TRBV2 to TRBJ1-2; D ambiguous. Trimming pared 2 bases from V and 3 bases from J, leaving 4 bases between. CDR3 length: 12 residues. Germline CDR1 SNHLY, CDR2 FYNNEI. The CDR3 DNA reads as TGTGCCAGCAGTGAAACAGACTATGGCTACACCTTC. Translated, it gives CASSETDYGYTF.

The CDR3, as DNA: TGTGCCAGTAGTATAGGGCACCTGAACAATCAGCCCCAGCATTTT. It specifies CASSIGHLNNQPQHF. The chain joins TRBV19 to TRBJ1-5, with unresolved D. Trimming cost V 1 base and J 3 bases, with 10 bases left between them. CDR3 length: 15 residues. Germline V gives CDR1 LNHDA, CDR2 SQIVND (reference sequence).

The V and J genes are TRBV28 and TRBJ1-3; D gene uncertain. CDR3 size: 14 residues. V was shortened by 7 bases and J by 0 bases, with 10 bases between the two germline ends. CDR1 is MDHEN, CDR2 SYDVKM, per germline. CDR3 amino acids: CASISGNSGNTIYF. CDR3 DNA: TGTGCCAGCATATCTGGGAACTCTGGAAACACCATATATTTT.

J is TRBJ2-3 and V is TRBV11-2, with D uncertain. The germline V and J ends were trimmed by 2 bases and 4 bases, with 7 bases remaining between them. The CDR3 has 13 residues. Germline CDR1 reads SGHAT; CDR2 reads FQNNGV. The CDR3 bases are TGTGCCAGCAGCTTAAACTCTGCAGATACGCAGTATTTT. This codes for CASSLNSADTQYF. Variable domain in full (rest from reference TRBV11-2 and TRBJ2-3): EAGVAQSPRYKIIEKRQSVAFWCNPISGHATLYWYQQILGQGPKLLIQFQNNGVVDDSQLPKDRFSAERLKGVDSTLKIQPAKLEDSAVYLCASSLNSADTQYFGPGTRLTVL.

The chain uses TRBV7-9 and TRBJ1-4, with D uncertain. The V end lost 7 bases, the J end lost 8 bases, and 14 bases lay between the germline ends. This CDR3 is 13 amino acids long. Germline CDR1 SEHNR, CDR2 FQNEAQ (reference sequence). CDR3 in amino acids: CASTPDTREKLFF. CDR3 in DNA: TGTGCCAGCACCCCCGACACTAGAGAAAAACTGTTTTTT.

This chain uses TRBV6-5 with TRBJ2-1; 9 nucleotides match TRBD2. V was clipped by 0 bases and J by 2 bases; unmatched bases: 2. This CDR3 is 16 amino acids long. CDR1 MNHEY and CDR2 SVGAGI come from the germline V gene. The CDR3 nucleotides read TGTGCCAGCAGTTACTCGGGCGGGGGGGCCTACAATGAGCAGTTCTTC. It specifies CASSYSGGGAYNEQFF.